Below are 27 T cell receptor beta chains sequenced from a single sample in a study of CD8+ T cells in alopecia areata. Investigators isolated RNA and reverse transcribed it into cDNA to act as the sequencing template. Produced via immunoSEQ multiplex PCR; TCRdb's table is partial and in-frame only. The data show 150,000 or so clones, about nine tenths seen once. Here the sequenced sample was CD8+ T cells sorted from blood, taken at week 0. These receptors all come from a human donor with alopecia areata.

The chain employs TRBV5-5 and TRBJ1-1; TRBD1 matches 7 bases. V lost 2 bases, J lost 3 bases, and 7 bases stayed unmatched. Germline V gene sequence: CDR1 SGHKS, CDR2 YYEKEE (reference sequence). The CDR3 has 15 amino acids. This CDR3 reads CASSFATGVDTEAFF. The CDR3 DNA reads as TGTGCCAGCAGCTTCGCCACAGGGGTTGACACTGAAGCTTTCTTT.

The V call is TRBV29-1, the J call TRBJ1-3; tentatively, D is TRBD1 (5 bases). The CDR3 sequence is 16 residues long. Germline-derived CDR1 and CDR2 are SQVTM and ANQGSEA. Trimming cost V 0 bases and J 4 bases, with 16 bases left between them. The DNA for the CDR3 is TGCAGCGTTGAAGAGGCGACCGGGACCTACGGAAACACCATATATTTT. Translation: CSVEEATGTYGNTIYF.

The V gene is TRBV14, the J gene TRBJ1-2; D gene uncertain. CDR3 size: 13 residues. The germline V and J ends were trimmed by 1 base and 1 base, with 4 bases remaining between them. Germline V CDR1 and CDR2: SGHDN, FVKESK. The CDR3 sequence is CASSQASNYGYTF. CDR3 in DNA: TGTGCCAGCAGCCAAGCAAGTAACTATGGCTACACCTTC.

The chain links TRBV5-6 to TRBJ2-5, with D possibly matching TRBD2 (5 bases). The CDR3 loop spans 14 amino acids. Per the germline V gene, CDR1 is SGHDT and CDR2 is YYEEEE. Between the trimmed V and J ends, which lost 4 bases and 1 base, there was a span of 11 bases. As DNA, the CDR3 is TGTGCCAGCAGCCTGGACTGGGGCCAAGAGACCCAGTACTTC. It translates to CASSLDWGQETQYF. Full variable domain (rest looked up from reference TRBV5-6 and TRBJ2-5): DAGVTQSPTHLIKTRGQQVTLRCSPKSGHDTVSWYQQALGQGPQFIFQYYEEEERQRGNFPDRFSGHQFPNYSSELNVNALLLGDSALYLCASSLDWGQETQYFGPGTRLLVL.

This clone was observed once. V gene TRBV5-4 combines with J gene TRBJ2-1; D remains ambiguous. CDR3 length equals 13 residues. CDR1 SGHNT and CDR2 YYREEE come from the germline V gene (reference sequence). Trimming pared 5 bases from V and 2 bases from J, leaving 8 bases between. CDR3 bases: TGTGCCAGCAGTCAGGAAACCTACAATGAGCAGTTCTTC. It yields the protein CASSQETYNEQFF.

The rearrangement links TRBV4-1 to TRBJ1-2; 7 positions agree with TRBD1. After removal of 4 bases from V and 8 bases from J, the junction contained 19 bases not matched to a gene. CDR1 is MGHRA and CDR2 is YSYEKL in the germline V gene. The CDR3 extends over 17 amino acids. The DNA of the CDR3 is TGCGCCAGCAGCCCACAACTCGTGACAGGGAGGGAAAGGGGCTACACCTTC. As protein: CASSPQLVTGRERGYTF.

This sequence joins TRBV6-4 and TRBJ2-3; D could derive from TRBD1 or TRBD2 (6 bases each). With 6 bases removed from V and 0 bases from J, the gap between germline ends came to 13 bases. This CDR3 contains 15 residues. Germline-derived CDR1 and CDR2 are MRHNA and SNTAGT. The CDR3 sequence: CASREWGASTDTQYF. The CDR3 nucleotides are TGTGCCAGCAGGGAATGGGGGGCAAGCACAGATACGCAGTATTTT.

The chain links TRBV23-1 to TRBJ2-2; perhaps TRBD1 as D (6 bases). TRBV23-1 counts as an open reading frame of uncertain function. The ends were cut back, 10 bases at V and 7 bases at J, with 22 bases in the middle. The CDR3 loop spans 15 amino acids. CDR3 protein: CANSTKDSEGGELFF. The CDR3 DNA sequence: TGCGCCAACTCCACCAAGGACAGTGAGGGCGGGGAGCTGTTTTTT.

This rearrangement joins TRBV27 to TRBJ2-1, with 12 bases identical to TRBD2. Unmatched junction bases numbered 3, after V lost 3 bases and J lost 3 bases. This CDR3 is built from 16 residues. CDR1 is MNHEY and CDR2 is SMNVEV in the germline V gene (reference sequence). The CDR3 loop is CASSFTSGGYYNEQFF. DNA of the CDR3: TGTGCCAGCAGTTTTACTAGCGGGGGGTACTACAATGAGCAGTTCTTC.

The chain links TRBV21-1 to TRBJ2-7; the table's D call, TRBD1, was not checked against the DNA. TRBV21-1 is a recognized pseudogene. The CDR3 length is 15 residues. In DNA, the CDR3 is TGTGCCAGCAGCCCGCGGGGACAGAGGGAATACGAGCAGTACTTC. Translating it yields CASSPRGQREYEQYF.

The V call is TRBV6-1, the J call TRBJ2-3; 12 nucleotides line up with TRBD2. Germline-derived CDR1 and CDR2 are MNHNS and SASEGT. The trim removed 7 bases at V and 4 bases at J, leaving 3 bases unmatched. CDR3 size: 14 residues. In DNA, the CDR3 is TGTGCCAGCAATCTAGCGGGGGGGCCAGATACGCAGTATTTT. It encodes CASNLAGGPDTQYF.

V usage is TRBV6-1 and J usage is TRBJ2-7; TRBD2 aligns across 11 bases. The CDR3 has 15 residues. With 0 bases clipped from V and 4 bases from J, the junction kept 2 bases outside the gene matches. CDR1 and CDR2 from the germline V gene are MNHNS and SASEGT. As DNA, the CDR3 is TGTGCCAGCAGTGAAGCTTCTAGCGGGGGGTACGAGCAGTACTTC. The encoded protein is CASSEASSGGYEQYF.

The chain links TRBV9 to TRBJ2-2, with 9 bases that match TRBD2. CDR3 length: 15 amino acids. CDR1 is SGDLS and CDR2 is YYNGEE in the germline V gene. J lost 7 bases, V lost 3 bases, and 7 bases had no gene match. CDR3 amino acids: CASSGSGRTGGELFF. DNA of the CDR3: TGTGCCAGCAGCGGTAGCGGGAGAACCGGCGGGGAGCTGTTTTTT.

This clone showed up just once. In DNA, the CDR3 is TGTGCCACCAGGGCTGTGGGGGCCGATGAGCAGTTCTTC. Translation gives CATRAVGADEQFF. V gene TRBV15 combines with J gene TRBJ2-1; D is perhaps TRBD1 (6 bases). Trimming cost V 6 bases and J 8 bases, with 14 bases left between them. The length of the CDR3 is 13 residues. The germline V gene encodes CDR1 LNHNV and CDR2 YYDKDF (reference sequence).

V is TRBV9 and J is TRBJ2-5; maybe TRBD1 (5 bases). The CDR3 has 14 amino acids. The V gene lost 0 bases and the J gene lost 1 base, with 7 bases spanning the gap. The germline gives CDR1 SGDLS, CDR2 YYNGEE. The CDR3 DNA reads TGTGCCAGCAGCGTAGCGCAGGGCCAAGAGACCCAGTACTTC. This encodes CASSVAQGQETQYF.

The chain uses TRBV28 and TRBJ1-2; TRBD1 is a possible D gene (5 bases). This CDR3 comprises 16 residues. Germline assignment: CDR1 MDHEN and CDR2 SYDVKM. The V end was cut by 6 bases, the J end by 3 bases, with 20 bases between. CDR3 in amino acids: CASSLRDGGAYYGYTF. The DNA for the CDR3 is TGTGCCAGCAGCCTCCGGGACGGAGGAGCGTACTATGGCTACACCTTC.

The rearrangement uses TRBV5-1 and TRBJ2-7; D is possibly TRBD2 (6 bases). The CDR3 runs 14 residues. The V gene's germline CDR1 is SGHRS and CDR2 YFSETQ. V was cut by 0 bases and J by 5 bases, with 12 bases left in between. The CDR3 DNA sequence: TGCGCCAGCAGCTTGGGGACGGGAGATGACGAGCAGTACTTC. Protein sequence: CASSLGTGDDEQYF.

The V call is TRBV29-1, the J call TRBJ2-5, with D possibly TRBD2 on 5 matching bases. The V end lost 1 base, the J end lost 5 bases, and 11 bases lay between the germline ends. CDR3 length: 13 residues. Germline CDR1 and CDR2: SQVTM and ANQGSEA. CDR3 nucleotide sequence: TGCAGCGTTGAAGTAGGAGGTTGGGAGACCCAGTACTTC. As protein: CSVEVGGWETQYF.

The rearrangement uses TRBV5-4 and TRBJ2-1; no firm D call. V dropped 1 base and J dropped 8 bases, with 16 bases sitting between them. The CDR3 totals 15 residues. Germline CDR1 reads SGHNT; CDR2 reads YYREEE (reference sequence). CDR3 DNA sequence: TGTGCCAGCAGCTTGACGGGTGAGCCCGCCGATGAGCAGTTCTTC. It yields the protein CASSLTGEPADEQFF. Full variable domain (remainder filled in from reference TRBV5-4 and TRBJ2-1): ETGVTQSPTHLIKTRGQQVTLRCSSQSGHNTVSWYQQALGQGPQFIFQYYREEENGRGNFPPRFSGLQFPNYSSELNVNALELDDSALYLCASSLTGEPADEQFFGPGTRLTVL.

The chain joins TRBV4-1 to TRBJ2-1; the D gene could be TRBD1 or TRBD2 (5 bases each). V lost 0 bases and J 9 bases, leaving 21 bases between the germline ends. CDR1 and CDR2 (germline): MGHRA, YSYEKL. There are 17 residues in the CDR3. DNA of the CDR3: TGCGCCAGCAGCCAAGACGCCGGGTCCTGGGGGTGGGGTGAGCAGTTCTTC. It specifies CASSQDAGSWGWGEQFF.

J is TRBJ2-3 and V is TRBV6-1; tentative D call: TRBD2 (5 bases). Germline V gene lookup returns CDR1 MNHNS and CDR2 SASEGT. The CDR3 consists of 14 residues. Trimming cost V 3 bases and J 6 bases, with 13 bases left between them. CDR3 in DNA: TGTGCCAGCAGTGAGAGGGTGGAGGTTGATACGCAGTATTTT. It specifies CASSERVEVDTQYF.

This CDR3 is CASSLAGPSYNEQFF. CDR3 DNA sequence: TGTGCCAGCAGCTTAGCAGGGCCCTCCTACAATGAGCAGTTCTTC. The chain links TRBV13 to TRBJ2-1; TRBD1 might be the D (5 bases). The CDR3 is 15 residues long. V was cut by 1 base and J by 0 bases, with 7 bases left in between. Germline loops: CDR1 PRHDT, CDR2 FYEKMQ (reference sequence).

The chain links TRBV27 to TRBJ2-7; D is possibly TRBD1 (6 bases). The CDR3 consists of 18 residues. V was trimmed by 6 bases and J by 7 bases, leaving 31 bases between them. Germline V lookup: CDR1 MNHEY, CDR2 SMNVEV (reference sequence). The CDR3, as DNA: TGTGCCAGCAGGGGATACCAACAGGGTTGGGGCCCTGGGGGTGAGCAGTACTTC. The encoded protein is CASRGYQQGWGPGGEQYF.

The rearrangement joins TRBV5-1 to TRBJ1-3; 7 bases match TRBD1. This CDR3 has 16 residues. Trimming cost V 4 bases and J 3 bases; bases outside gene matches: 10. The germline gives CDR1 SGHRS, CDR2 YFSETQ. The CDR3 loop reads CASSELGTVVGNTIYF. In DNA, the CDR3 is TGCGCCAGCAGCGAATTGGGGACAGTGGTTGGAAACACCATATATTTT.

The chain joins TRBV6-6 to TRBJ2-2, with D hard to call. The CDR3 has 14 residues. Germline CDR1 is MNHNY and CDR2 is SVGAGI (reference sequence). The V gene lost 4 bases and the J gene lost 6 bases, with 12 bases spanning the gap. CDR3 loop: CASSLVVLPGELFF. In DNA form, the CDR3 reads TGTGCCAGCAGTTTGGTTGTGCTTCCCGGGGAGCTGTTTTTT.

The rearrangement links TRBV9 to TRBJ2-4, with a weak D call TRBD2 (6 bases). The CDR3 extends over 12 amino acids. Per the germline V gene, CDR1 is SGDLS and CDR2 is YYNGEE. V was cut by 4 bases and J by 9 bases, with 11 bases left in between. CDR3 DNA: TGTGCCAGCAGCACGGGAGAGGGCATTCAGTACTTC. As protein: CASSTGEGIQYF.

The chain links TRBV19 to TRBJ1-1; no reliable D call. V was pared by 8 bases and J by 3 bases, with 19 bases between. Germline assignment: CDR1 LNHDA and CDR2 SQIVND (reference sequence). The CDR3 contains 15 residues. The CDR3: CASLEGTRWDTEAFF. CDR3 DNA sequence: TGTGCCAGTCTCGAGGGAACGAGGTGGGACACTGAAGCTTTCTTT.